Following are 9 T cell receptor beta chains from one sample sequenced in a study of cytomegalovirus exposure and HLA in healthy donors. Primers for the PCR totalled 60 Vbeta and 13 Jbeta. Measured with immunoSEQ multiplex PCR; TCRdb has only the in-frame clones, and not every one. The sample holds 60,000 to 85,000 clones, around 82% seen once. The sample consisted of PBMCs. The receptor set was obtained from a middle-aged man in good health and CMV-seronegative.

V and J are TRBV4-1 and TRBJ1-4; perhaps TRBD1 as D (6 bases). Germline V gene lookup returns CDR1 MGHRA and CDR2 YSYEKL. The germline V and J ends were trimmed by 3 bases and 7 bases, with 9 bases remaining between them. The CDR3 has 13 amino acids. CDR3 in amino acids: CASSQNRVEKLFF. The DNA of the CDR3 is TGCGCCAGCAGCCAGAACAGGGTTGAAAAACTGTTTTTT.

Only one count was recorded for this clone. The junction differs from germline at one of its ends, possibly a read error. V gene TRBV7-9 combines with J gene TRBJ1-2; 9 bases are a match to TRBD1. The CDR3 extends over 14 amino acids. Germline V gene sequence: CDR1 SEHNR, CDR2 FQNEAQ (reference sequence). CDR3 protein: CASAETGGNYGYPF. The CDR3 bases are TGTGCCAGCGCCGAGACAGGGGGGAACTATGGCTACCCCTTC.

This clone has just a few counts. The rearrangement joins TRBV7-8 to TRBJ1-6; a weak D match, TRBD1 (6 bases). The germline V and J ends were trimmed by 0 bases and 15 bases, with 27 bases remaining between them. CDR3 length equals 18 residues. Germline-derived CDR1 and CDR2 are SGHVS and FQNEAQ. In DNA form, the CDR3 reads TGTGCCAGCAGCTTAGCCCGAGGGGGGGTCTCGGGAAGGTTTGGCCTCCACTTT. Translating gives CASSLARGGVSGRFGLHF.

V is TRBV6-6 and J is TRBJ1-2, with 8 bases identical to TRBD1. Germline V CDR1 and CDR2: MNHNY, SVGAGI (reference sequence). With 0 bases clipped from V and 3 bases from J, the junction kept 3 bases outside the gene matches. The length of the CDR3 is 15 residues. CDR3 bases: TGTGCCAGCAGTTACTCGGACAGGGCGCACTATGGCTACACCTTC. Residues: CASSYSDRAHYGYTF.

The rearrangement links TRBV9 to TRBJ1-1; tentatively, D is TRBD1 (5 bases). The germline V and J ends were trimmed by 3 bases and 0 bases, with 9 bases remaining between them. CDR3 length: 14 residues. Germline CDR1 SGDLS, CDR2 YYNGEE. CDR3 coding DNA: TGTGCCAGCAGCGCGACGACAGTGAACACTGAAGCTTTCTTT. It codes for CASSATTVNTEAFF.

The chain couples TRBV7-2 to TRBJ1-1; TRBD1 might be the D (5 bases). The CDR3 runs to 13 residues. The germline gives CDR1 SGHTA, CDR2 FQGNSA. Trimming took off 1 base at V and 7 bases at J, with 10 bases between the two ends. CDR3 amino acids: CASSLVDNVEAFF. CDR3 DNA: TGTGCCAGCAGCTTAGTGGACAACGTTGAAGCTTTCTTT.

The chain is built from TRBV7-9 and TRBJ1-6; D may be TRBD1 (6 bases). V dropped 5 bases and J dropped 7 bases, with 15 bases sitting between them. Germline loops: CDR1 SEHNR, CDR2 FQNEAQ (reference sequence). The CDR3 length is 15 residues. Here the CDR3 DNA reads TGTGCCAGCAGCCTACAGGGTAGAGTCAATTCACCCCTCCACTTT. Translating it yields CASSLQGRVNSPLHF.

The V gene is TRBV19, the J gene TRBJ1-1, with D uncertain. The germline V gene encodes CDR1 LNHDA and CDR2 SQIVND (reference sequence). The CDR3 length is 13 residues. V was shortened by 3 bases and J by 5 bases, with 10 bases between the two germline ends. CDR3 bases: TGTGCCAGTAGTATCCCGGGAGTTACTGAAGCTTTCTTT. Translation gives CASSIPGVTEAFF.

J is TRBJ2-7 and V is TRBV4-1; 10 bases fit TRBD1. Germline-derived CDR1 and CDR2 are MGHRA and YSYEKL. The CDR3 consists of 16 residues. V gave up 1 base and J gave up 2 bases; unmatched junction bases: 5. CDR3 sequence reads: CASSQVLGQGAYEQYF. The CDR3 bases are TGCGCCAGCAGCCAAGTCCTCGGACAGGGGGCCTACGAGCAGTACTTC.